This T cell receptor beta chain is from a study of blood T cell repertoires in COVID-19. Study background: PBMCs, B-cell-depleted T cells, or T cells provided the cDNA or gDNA that made up the material.

Participants' own reports of clinical history determined their cohort assignment. The data were produced by immunoSEQ multiplex PCR, yet TCRdb's version contains in-frame clones alone and is incomplete. The sample has fewer than 450,000 clones; 88% are singletons. Sequencing used PBMCs or T cells enriched from blood (not recorded which). This sequence originates from a woman aged 40 to 50 with acute COVID-19.

CDR3 sequence (DNA): TGTGCCAGTAGTATAGATCCAGGGGGCAATCAGCCCCAGCATTTT. Its translation: CASSIDPGGNQPQHF. This sequence joins TRBV19 and TRBJ1-5; a weak D match, TRBD1 (6 bases). The CDR3 is 15 amino acids. V was shortened by 0 bases and J by 2 bases, with 8 bases between the two germline ends. CDR1 is LNHDA and CDR2 is SQIVND in the germline V gene (reference sequence). The full variable domain, completed using reference TRBV19 and TRBJ1-5, is DGGITQSPKYLFRKEGQNVTLSCEQNLNHDAMYWYRQDPGQGLRLIYYSQIVNDFQKGDIAEGYSVSREKKESFPLTVTSAQKNPTAFYLCASSIDPGGNQPQHFGDGTRLSIL.